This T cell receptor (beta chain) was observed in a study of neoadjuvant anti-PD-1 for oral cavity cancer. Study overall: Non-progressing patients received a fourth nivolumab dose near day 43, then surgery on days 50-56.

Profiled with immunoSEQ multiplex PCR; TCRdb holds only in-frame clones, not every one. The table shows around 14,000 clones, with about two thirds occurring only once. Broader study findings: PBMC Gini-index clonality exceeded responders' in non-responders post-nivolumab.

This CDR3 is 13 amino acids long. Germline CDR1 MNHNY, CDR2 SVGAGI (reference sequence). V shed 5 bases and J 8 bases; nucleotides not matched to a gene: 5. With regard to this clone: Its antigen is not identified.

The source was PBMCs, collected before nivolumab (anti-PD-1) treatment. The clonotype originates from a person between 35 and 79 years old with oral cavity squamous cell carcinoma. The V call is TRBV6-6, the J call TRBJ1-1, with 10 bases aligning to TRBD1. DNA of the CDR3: TGTGCCAGCAGTCTCGGGGACAGGGGAGAAGCTTTCTTT. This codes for CASSLGDRGEAFF.